These T cell receptor beta chains were read from a single sample in a study of OX40 agonist ivuxolimab in advanced cancers. Generated by immunoSEQ multiplex PCR, the TCRdb table keeps only in-frame clones and is missing some. The table has over 90,000 clones, approximately 93% seen once. The sample was CD4+ or CD8+ T cells sorted from blood, taken in a trial of the OX40 agonist ivuxolimab. All receptors derive from an adult with an advanced solid tumor such as melanoma, head and neck, liver or kidney cancer. Both conserved end residues are part of each CDR3. The D gene is left open where the match is weak. Clone size, where shown, is once, few, many, or a class for clones that have expanded.

size | length | J | V | D | DNA | CDR3
. | 18 | TRBJ2-3 | TRBV4-2 | TRBD1 | TGTGCCAGCAGCCCCGTAAAGAGAGGGGGCCAAAACACAGATACGCAGTATTTT | CASSPVKRGGQNTDTQYF
. | 15 | TRBJ2-3 | TRBV5-1 | . | TGCGCCAGCAGCCTCCAAAGAGGAAGCACAGATACGCAGTATTTT | CASSLQRGSTDTQYF
once | 15 | TRBJ2-6 | TRBV19 | TRBD1 | TGTGCCAGTACGGGACAGAGCTCTGGGGCCAACGTCCTGACTTTC | CASTGQSSGANVLTF
once | 12 | TRBJ1-2 | TRBV28 | . | TGTGCCAGCAATGATAGGGGCTATGGCTACACCTTC | CASNDRGYGYTF
. | 14 | TRBJ1-1 | TRBV10-3 | . | TGTGCCATCAGTGAGCAGGAGACGGGCACTGAAGCTTTCTTT | CAISEQETGTEAFF
. | 15 | TRBJ1-1 | TRBV23-1 | . | TGCGCCAGCAGTCATCGGCGTGGGATGAACACTGAAGCTTTCTTT | CASSHRRGMNTEAFF
. | 15 | TRBJ1-2 | TRBV5-6 | TRBD1 | TGTGCCAGCAGCTCGAGGACAGGGGGGAACTATGGCTACACCTTC | CASSSRTGGNYGYTF
. | 15 | TRBJ1-3 | TRBV9 | . | TGTGCCAGCAGCGCGCCGGGGCACTCTGGAAACACCATATATTTT | CASSAPGHSGNTIYF
. | 14 | TRBJ2-7 | TRBV7-3 | TRBD2 | TGTGCCAGCAGCTTGACCGGGACTAGTGCCGAGCAGTACTTC | CASSLTGTSAEQYF
. | 14 | TRBJ1-2 | TRBV28 | . | TGTGCCAGCAGTTCGCAGGTGCGTGGGGGAGGCTACACCTTC | CASSSQVRGGGYTF
. | 14 | TRBJ2-2 | TRBV7-3 | TRBD1 | TGTGCCAGCAGTAGGGACAGGGCCGGCGGGGAGCTGTTTTTT | CASSRDRAGGELFF
. | 13 | TRBJ2-1 | TRBV2 | . | TGTGCCAGCAGTGCCCCCCTGGGGGTTTCGCAGTTCTTC | CASSAPLGVSQFF
. | 14 | TRBJ2-1 | TRBV5-1 | . | TGCGCCAGCAGCTTGATAGACTATCGAAATGAGCAGTTCTTC | CASSLIDYRNEQFF
. | 14 | TRBJ2-1 | TRBV7-7 | . | TGTGCCAGCAGCTTAGTTGACTGGGACAATGAGCAGTTCTTC | CASSLVDWDNEQFF
once | 15 | TRBJ1-6 | TRBV2 | . | TGTGCCAGCAGGTTCGGGGACTCCTATAATTCACCCCTCCACTTT | CASRFGDSYNSPLHF
. | 13 | TRBJ2-5 | TRBV6-1 | . | TGTGCCAGCAGTCGCCACTTTCAAGAGACCCAGTACTTC | CASSRHFQETQYF
. | 14 | TRBJ1-4 | TRBV5-1 | . | TGCGCCAGCAGCAGGGAGACGAATAATGAAAAACTGTTTTTT | CASSRETNNEKLFF
. | 13 | TRBJ2-7 | TRBV28 | . | TGTGCCAGCAGTTCGGGCAGCTCCTACGAGCAGTACTTC | CASSSGSSYEQYF
. | 12 | TRBJ2-1 | TRBV9 | . | TGTGCCAGCAGTCGGGTGGGAAATGAGCAGTTCTTC | CASSRVGNEQFF
. | 13 | TRBJ1-4 | TRBV30 | . | TGTGCCTGGAGTTTTCAATTTAATGAAAAACTGTTTTTT | CAWSFQFNEKLFF
. | 14 | TRBJ2-5 | TRBV19 | TRBD1 | TGTGCCACTCTGGACAGGGGAGGTGGGGAGACCCAGTACTTC | CATLDRGGGETQYF
. | 17 | TRBJ2-3 | TRBV28 | TRBD2 | TGTGCCAGCAGTTTATTTGGACTAGCGGGGATCACAGATACGCAGTATTTT | CASSLFGLAGITDTQYF
. | 15 | TRBJ1-6 | TRBV6-5 | TRBD1 | TGTGCCAGCAGTTATAGACAGGGAGGGAATTCACCCCTCCACTTT | CASSYRQGGNSPLHF
. | 15 | TRBJ1-1 | TRBV25-1 | . | TGTGCCAGCAGTGAATCGGGGGCCCCAGGGGCTGAAGCTTTCTTT | CASSESGAPGAEAFF
. | 13 | TRBJ1-1 | TRBV7-3 | . | TGTGCCAGCAGCGCCAATATGAACACTGAAGCTTTCTTT | CASSANMNTEAFF
. | 14 | TRBJ1-2 | TRBV9 | . | TGTGCCAGCAGCCCGCCCCCCGGGACGCGGGGCTACACCTTC | CASSPPPGTRGYTF
. | 16 | TRBJ1-5 | TRBV7-2 | TRBD1 | TGTGCCAGCAGCGCAGGGGACTTGACAGGGAATCAGCCCCAGCATTTT | CASSAGDLTGNQPQHF
. | 14 | TRBJ1-2 | TRBV4-3 | . | TGCGCCAGCAGCCAAGATGGTGGGGTTCGTGGCTACACCTTC | CASSQDGGVRGYTF
. | 15 | TRBJ2-7 | TRBV6-6 | . | TGTGCCAGCAGTTACTCGAGGGCCAAATTCTACGAGCAGTACTTC | CASSYSRAKFYEQYF
few | 17 | TRBJ1-2 | TRBV18 | . | TGTGCCAGCTCACCACCGGGACACTCAGCGTCCCCGTATGGCTACACCTTC | CASSPPGHSASPYGYTF
. | 14 | TRBJ1-1 | TRBV18 | . | TGTGCCAGCTCACCAGATGACGGGGGGACTGAAGCTTTCTTT | CASSPDDGGTEAFF
. | 14 | TRBJ1-2 | TRBV6-6 | . | TGTGCCAGCAGTTACAACGGGGGCGACTATGGCTACACCTTC | CASSYNGGDYGYTF
. | 15 | TRBJ1-2 | TRBV5-4 | TRBD1 | TGTGCCAGCAGCCCGGGGACAGAACGTTCCTATGGCTACACCTTC | CASSPGTERSYGYTF
. | 12 | TRBJ1-4 | TRBV30 | . | TGTGCCTCCCAGAGGGGTAATGAAAAACTGTTTTTT | CASQRGNEKLFF
. | 12 | TRBJ2-7 | TRBV6-1 | . | TGTGCCAGCAGTCCCAAGGGTGACGAGCAGTACTTC | CASSPKGDEQYF
. | 16 | TRBJ1-6 | TRBV19 | . | TGTGCCAGTCTGGATCGGGGCACTTCCTATAATTCACCCCTCCACTTT | CASLDRGTSYNSPLHF
. | 17 | TRBJ1-1 | TRBV4-1 | . | TGCGCCAGCAGCCAAGCCCCCATGGACAACCCCGACGCTGAAGCTTTCTTT | CASSQAPMDNPDAEAFF
. | 14 | TRBJ1-2 | TRBV10-3 | . | TGTGCCATCAGTGAGTCCTCAGACCTATATGGCTACACCTTC | CAISESSDLYGYTF
. | 15 | TRBJ2-3 | TRBV7-2 | . | TGTGCCAGCAGCCGCCAAGCGCGGGCCACAGATACGCAGTATTTT | CASSRQARATDTQYF
. | 15 | TRBJ1-4 | TRBV5-1 | TRBD1 | TGCGCCAGCAGCTTGAGGGGACAGGGAAATGAAAAACTGTTTTTT | CASSLRGQGNEKLFF
. | 13 | TRBJ2-4 | TRBV9 | TRBD1 | TGTGCCAGCAGCGCCAATGGGGACAGCCCTCTTTTCTTC | CASSANGDSPLFF
. | 14 | TRBJ2-7 | TRBV6-6 | . | TGTGCCAGTGGGTCGGGGCCTAGCTCCTACGAGCAGTACTTC | CASGSGPSSYEQYF
once | 12 | TRBJ2-3 | TRBV7-9 | . | TGTGCCAGCAGCCCCGGCCCCTATACGCAGTATTTT | CASSPGPYTQYF
few | 13 | TRBJ1-3 | TRBV27 | . | TGTGCCAGCAGTCCCCAGGGAGGAAACACCATATATTTT | CASSPQGGNTIYF